The source of this TCR beta chain is a study of T cells in Graves' hyperthyroidism and ophthalmopathy. Researchers took RNA transcripts and amplified the TCR beta CDR3 regions from them. With the HTBI primer set, the TCR CDR3 went through a first round of RT-PCR. TCRdb reanalysed the multiplex PCR reads using MiXCR and keeps one entry per CDR3 protein. Of fewer than 250,000 distinct CDR3 sequences listed, almost 25% were seen once; the top ten hold approximately 32%. There are many counts of this clonotype. Antigen: not known. Regarding the study as a whole: Separation of ophthalmopathy from stable hyperthyroidism was achieved by a 13 V-J model. Blood held most thyroid clonotypes expanded above 0.001 frequency.

Diagnoses were made from clinical symptoms, serum measures (thyroxine and TRAb), thyroid ultrasound and orbital computed tomography. The origin of this receptor is a woman aged 40-49 years with Graves' ophthalmopathy. The sequenced material came from blood.

The CDR3 DNA reads TGTGCCAGCAGTGAGGGGCAGGGTGGGGAGAGGGCTGAAGCTTTCTTT. This encodes CASSEGQGGERAEAFF. V gene TRBV25-1 combines with J gene TRBJ1-1; maybe TRBD1 (5 bases). Trimming removed 3 bases at V and 6 bases at J, with 20 bases between. There are 16 residues in the CDR3. Looked up from germline, CDR1 is MGHDK and CDR2 is SYGVNS.